The 19 T cell receptor beta chains listed next were all sequenced from one sample in a study of blood T cell repertoires in COVID-19 (dated by TCRdb to about 2020). The library was obtained by the immunoSEQ multiplex PCR assay. This is the immuneACCESS table as TCRdb keeps it, with only in-frame sequences that have V and J called. A part of the clones is gone; compared with another copy, unresolved V genes explain less than half, and the rest is unexplained. Within this sample are 250,000 or so clones, with 80% to 90% of them counted one time only. The biggest ten clones account for around 3.5% of the sample. Sample: PBMCs or T cells enriched from blood (not recorded which). These receptors came from a woman aged 40 to 50 who had been exposed to COVID-19.

The genes are TRBV27 and TRBJ1-2, with a weak D call TRBD1 (5 bases). V lost 8 bases, J lost 1 base, and 14 bases lay in between. Looked up from germline, CDR1 is MNHEY and CDR2 is SMNVEV (reference sequence). CDR3 length: 14 amino acids. CDR3 amino acids: CASGTPGDNYGYTF. CDR3 nucleotides: TGTGCCAGCGGCACGCCGGGGGATAACTATGGCTACACCTTC.

This clone has a single count. The J gene is TRBJ2-5, the V gene TRBV11-2; 12 bases line up with TRBD2. Germline V gene sequence: CDR1 SGHAT, CDR2 FQNNGV. The trim removed 4 bases at V and 1 base at J, leaving 10 bases unmatched. CDR3 size: 18 residues. The CDR3 sequence: CASSSALAGGPFQETQYF. The CDR3 DNA follows: TGTGCCAGCAGCTCAGCACTAGCGGGGGGACCTTTCCAAGAGACCCAGTACTTC.

This clone has only one observation. The chain joins TRBV13 to TRBJ1-2; 10 bases agree with TRBD1. There are 14 residues in the CDR3. V trimming: 5 bases; J trimming: 2 bases; junction bases outside the gene matches: 2. Germline V gives CDR1 PRHDT, CDR2 FYEKMQ (reference sequence). The CDR3 region has the DNA TGTGCCAGCAGCGGGACAGGGGAAAACTATGGCTACACCTTC. Amino acid sequence: CASSGTGENYGYTF.

The V and J genes are TRBV20-1 and TRBJ2-5; D perhaps matches TRBD1 (6 bases). Looked up from germline, CDR1 is DFQATT and CDR2 is SNEGSKA (reference sequence). V was pared by 6 bases and J by 7 bases, with 12 bases between. This CDR3 contains 11 residues. The chain's CDR3 is CSAPTGGTQYF. The CDR3 DNA reads as TGCAGTGCCCCGACAGGAGGGACCCAGTACTTC.

This chain joins TRBV6-4 and TRBJ1-1; 7 bases line up with TRBD1. The trim removed 6 bases at V and 7 bases at J, leaving 14 bases unmatched. The CDR3 is 15 amino acids. Germline CDR1 and CDR2: MRHNA and SNTAGT. The CDR3: CASSESTGAKVEAFF. The CDR3 DNA reads TGTGCCAGCAGCGAATCTACAGGGGCGAAGGTTGAAGCTTTCTTT.

The V call is TRBV29-1, the J call TRBJ1-2; weak D call: TRBD1 (6 bases). The CDR3 is 12 residues long. Germline CDR1 SQVTM, CDR2 ANQGSEA. The V and J ends lost 7 bases and 4 bases respectively, with 13 bases between them. CDR3 coding DNA: TGCAGCGGATCGACAGGCTTCTATGGCTACACCTTC. Translated, it gives CSGSTGFYGYTF.

This clone has more than one count but fewer than ten. The V and J genes are TRBV29-1 and TRBJ2-5, with 7 bases identical to TRBD1. This CDR3 is 18 amino acids long. J lost 5 bases, V lost 2 bases, and 20 bases had no gene match. Per the germline V gene, CDR1 is SQVTM and CDR2 is ANQGSEA. Here the CDR3 DNA reads TGCAGCGTTGAACGTCGACAGGGTGTGGGGGATTCTATGGAGACCCAGTACTTC. This codes for CSVERRQGVGDSMETQYF.

This clone was observed a few times. The chain combines TRBV5-6 with TRBJ2-7; D might be TRBD1 (6 bases). The V end lost 1 base, the J end lost 7 bases, and 12 bases lay between the germline ends. Germline loops: CDR1 SGHDT, CDR2 YYEEEE. The CDR3 consists of 13 residues. In DNA form, the CDR3 reads TGTGCCAGCAGCTTGTGGGGGCGGTGGGAGCAGTACTTC. Translation gives CASSLWGRWEQYF.

The chain uses TRBV6-5 and TRBJ1-1; D may be TRBD1 (5 bases). The V and J ends lost 2 bases and 12 bases respectively, with 16 bases between them. The V gene's germline CDR1 is MNHEY and CDR2 SVGAGI. The length of the CDR3 is 13 residues. CDR3 amino acids: CASSYTSQGLTFF. In DNA form, the CDR3 reads TGTGCCAGCAGTTACACGAGTCAGGGTTTGACTTTCTTT.

The rearrangement links TRBV10-3 to TRBJ2-3; D call uncertain. Germline lookup yields CDR1 ENHRY and CDR2 SYGVKD. CDR3 length: 12 residues. The V and J ends lost 6 bases and 0 bases respectively, with 4 bases between them. CDR3 bases: TGTGCCATCAGCCCTAGCACAGATACGCAGTATTTT. This encodes CAISPSTDTQYF.

This sequence joins TRBV7-8 and TRBJ2-7; D possibly corresponds to TRBD1 (6 bases). This CDR3 contains 15 residues. Trimming removed 4 bases at V and 3 bases at J, with 16 bases between. Germline loops: CDR1 SGHVS, CDR2 FQNEAQ. CDR3 sequence: CASSSNREDNYEQYF. The CDR3 bases are TGTGCCAGCAGCTCAAACAGGGAAGATAACTACGAGCAGTACTTC.

The chain recombines TRBV19 with TRBJ2-7, with D possibly being TRBD1 (5 bases). V was shortened by 3 bases and J by 1 base, with 13 bases between the two germline ends. The CDR3 loop spans 15 amino acids. Germline CDR1 reads LNHDA; CDR2 reads SQIVND (reference sequence). CDR3 amino acids: CASSILPDRSYEQYF. The CDR3, as DNA: TGTGCCAGTAGTATTTTGCCAGACAGATCCTACGAGCAGTACTTC.

The rearrangement joins TRBV7-2 to TRBJ1-6, with 8 bases fitting TRBD1. The CDR3 is 15 amino acids. Trimming at V came to 4 bases and at J to 8 bases, leaving 7 bases not matched to a gene. CDR1 is SGHTA and CDR2 is FQGNSA in the germline V gene. The CDR3 sequence: CASSSSQGAHSPLHF. The CDR3 DNA reads as TGTGCCAGCAGCTCATCGCAGGGGGCCCATTCACCCCTCCACTTT. The complete variable domain, with remaining parts taken from reference TRBV7-2 and TRBJ1-6, reads GAGVSQSPSNKVTEKGKDVELRCDPISGHTALYWYRQSLGQGLEFLIYFQGNSAPDKSGLPSDRFSAERTGGSVSTLTIQRTQQEDSAVYLCASSSSQGAHSPLHFGNGTRLTVT.

The genes are TRBV19 and TRBJ1-2; 10 nucleotides match TRBD1. V lost 4 bases and J lost 2; bases outside the gene matches: 1. The CDR3 runs 14 residues. Germline V CDR1 and CDR2: LNHDA, SQIVND (reference sequence). The CDR3 sequence is CASSKDRGNYGYTF. CDR3 in DNA: TGTGCCAGTAGTAAGGACAGGGGGAACTATGGCTACACCTTC.

The rearrangement joins TRBV7-6 to TRBJ1-3; unclear D gene. The CDR3 contains 16 residues. V was trimmed by 6 bases and J by 0 bases, leaving 15 bases between them. Per the germline V gene, CDR1 is SGHVS and CDR2 is FNYEAQ. The CDR3 nucleotides are TGTGCCAGCAGTTCATCTACAGATAACTCTGGAAACACCATATATTTT. This encodes CASSSSTDNSGNTIYF.

This clone was counted a single time. The V and J genes are TRBV13 and TRBJ1-5; weak D call: TRBD1 (6 bases). Germline V lookup: CDR1 PRHDT, CDR2 FYEKMQ (reference sequence). V shed 8 bases and J shed 4 bases, with 9 bases lying between them. The CDR3 has 12 residues. The CDR3 region is CASGRGNQPQHF. DNA of the CDR3: TGTGCCAGCGGCAGGGGAAATCAGCCCCAGCATTTT.

The gene calls are TRBV18 and TRBJ1-1; D not certain. Germline V gene lookup returns CDR1 KGHSH and CDR2 LQKENI. V lost 2 bases and J lost 3, with 7 bases in between. CDR3 length equals 13 residues. DNA for the CDR3: TGTGCCAGCTCACCAAATCCGGACACTGAAGCTTTCTTT. Amino acid sequence: CASSPNPDTEAFF.

The genes are TRBV5-1 and TRBJ1-1; perhaps TRBD1 as D (5 bases). The germline V gene encodes CDR1 SGHRS and CDR2 YFSETQ. This CDR3 is 14 amino acids long. With 3 bases removed from V and 0 bases from J, the gap between germline ends came to 9 bases. The CDR3 sequence is CASSSGLLNTEAFF. CDR3 nucleotides: TGCGCCAGCAGCTCGGGACTTTTGAACACTGAAGCTTTCTTT.

This clone was detected only a few times. Other DNA sequences of this sample code for an identical CDR3. The chain recombines TRBV18 with TRBJ2-3, with D unresolved. Deletions cut 2 bases from V and 1 base from J, with 13 bases between. From germline, CDR1 is KGHSH and CDR2 LQKENI. CDR3 size: 16 residues. This chain's CDR3 is CASSPGFTSGTDTQYF. The CDR3 DNA follows: TGTGCCAGCTCACCAGGGTTTACCAGCGGCACAGATACGCAGTATTTT.